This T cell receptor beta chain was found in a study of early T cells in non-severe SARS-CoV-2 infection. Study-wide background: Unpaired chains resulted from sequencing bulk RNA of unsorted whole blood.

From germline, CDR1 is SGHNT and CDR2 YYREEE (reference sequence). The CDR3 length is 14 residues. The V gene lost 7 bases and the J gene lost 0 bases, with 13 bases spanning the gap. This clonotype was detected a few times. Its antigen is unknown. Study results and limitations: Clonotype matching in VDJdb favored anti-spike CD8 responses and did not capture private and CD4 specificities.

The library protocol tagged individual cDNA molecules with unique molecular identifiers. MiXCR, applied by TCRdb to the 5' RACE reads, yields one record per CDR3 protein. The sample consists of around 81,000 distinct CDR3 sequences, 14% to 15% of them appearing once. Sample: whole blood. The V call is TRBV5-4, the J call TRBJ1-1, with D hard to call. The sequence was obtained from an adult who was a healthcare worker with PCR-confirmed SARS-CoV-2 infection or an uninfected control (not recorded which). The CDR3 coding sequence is TGTGCCAGCGGCGCAGAATCTATGAACACTGAAGCTTTCTTT. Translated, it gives CASGAESMNTEAFF. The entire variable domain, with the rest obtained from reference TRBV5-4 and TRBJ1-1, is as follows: ETGVTQSPTHLIKTRGQQVTLRCSSQSGHNTVSWYQQALGQGPQFIFQYYREEENGRGNFPPRFSGLQFPNYSSELNVNALELDDSALYLCASGAESMNTEAFFGQGTRLTVV.